The T cell receptor beta chain under discussion was sequenced for a study of identifying expanded T cells in peripheral blood. Study findings and constraints: Roughly 2-week clone count variance significantly increased as total template count grew. Roughly 1.2 clones differed between technical replicates, versus around 15 and 19 over time.

Clones were sequenced by immunoSEQ multiplex PCR, and TCRdb holds only the in-frame ones, with some missing. The sample lists approximately 100,000 clones; around 90% were seen once. This clone was seen a handful of times. Its target is not known. The CDR3 runs 19 residues. Healthy donors had no documented immune events, such as infections, while sampled. The gene calls are TRBV21-1 and TRBJ1-6; the D call in the table, TRBD1, was not verified against the DNA. TRBV21-1 is a listed pseudogene. The source material was blood. This clonotype was sampled from a person aged 18 to 75 in good health. The CDR3 protein is CASSNRNRDPFSYNSPLHF. The CDR3 DNA is TGTGCCAGCAGCAATAGGAACAGGGATCCCTTTTCCTATAATTCACCCCTCCACTTT.